The 25 T cell receptor beta chains listed next were all sequenced from one sample in a study of T cells in Graves' hyperthyroidism and ophthalmopathy. It was RNA transcripts that yielded the amplified TCR beta CDR3 regions. The primer set for the first-round RT-PCR of the TCR CDR3 was HTBI. Using its own MiXCR run on the multiplex PCR reads, TCRdb lists one record per CDR3 protein. The repertoire holds 300,000 to 500,000 distinct CDR3 sequences, with about an eighth as singletons. The sequenced sample consisted of blood. Every receptor here comes from a man aged 50-59 years with Graves' ophthalmopathy.

CDR3 protein: CASNTSGSLNEQFF. The CDR3 nucleotides read TGTGCCAGCAATACTAGCGGGAGCCTCAATGAGCAGTTCTTC. The genes are TRBV12-3 or TRBV12-4 and TRBJ2-1; 11 bases map to TRBD2. This CDR3 spans 14 amino acids. V was clipped by 7 bases and J by 6 bases; unmatched bases: 5.

This clonotype was observed a few times. The chain carries TRBV2 and TRBJ2-5, with D uncertain. This CDR3 comprises 14 residues. In germline, CDR1 is SNHLY, CDR2 FYNNEI. The V end was cut by 7 bases, the J end by 2 bases, with 14 bases between. CDR3 bases: TGTGCCAGCAATGTTATAGCCGGTCAAGAGACCCAGTACTTC. Amino acids: CASNVIAGQETQYF.

The sample holds many counts of this clonotype. The chain uses TRBV20-1 and TRBJ2-3, with D unresolved. V shed 3 bases and J shed 0 bases, with 10 bases lying between them. Per germline, CDR1 DFQATT and CDR2 SNEGSKA (reference sequence). This CDR3 region has 14 residues. In nucleotides, the CDR3 is TGCAGTGCTAGTGGAACAACTAGCACAGATACGCAGTATTTT. Its protein product is CSASGTTSTDTQYF.

Ten or more counts support this clonotype. J is TRBJ1-5 and V is TRBV5-1, with a possible D match to TRBD1 (5 bases). Looked up from germline, CDR1 is SGHRS and CDR2 is YFSETQ. The ends were cut back, 0 bases at V and 5 bases at J, with 9 bases in the middle. This CDR3 comprises 14 residues. CDR3 coding DNA: TGCGCCAGCAGCTTGGGGGACGCGTATCAGCCCCAGCATTTT. This sequence encodes CASSLGDAYQPQHF.

The J gene is TRBJ2-3, the V gene TRBV3-1; D possibly corresponds to TRBD2 (6 bases). V dropped 1 base and J dropped 1 base, with 12 bases sitting between them. Per germline, CDR1 LGHDT and CDR2 YNNKEL (reference sequence). The CDR3 runs to 16 residues. CDR3 nucleotide sequence: TGTGCCAGCAGCCAAGTTATCCCTAGCGGCACAGATACGCAGTATTTT. Amino acid sequence: CASSQVIPSGTDTQYF.

This clonotype was seen repeatedly, ten times or more. This chain joins TRBV9 and TRBJ2-5; the match to TRBD2 covers 7 bases. This CDR3 region has 12 residues. The V gene's germline CDR1 is SGDLS and CDR2 YYNGEE. The junction had 0 bases not matched to a gene; V was cut back by 0 bases and J by 7 bases. The CDR3 here is CASSVGEGTQYF. Written as DNA, the CDR3 is TGTGCCAGCAGCGTAGGGGAGGGGACCCAGTACTTC. Full variable domain (remainder filled in from reference TRBV9 and TRBJ2-5): DSGVTQTPKHLITATGQRVTLRCSPRSGDLSVYWYQQSLDQGLQFLIQYYNGEERAKGNILERFSAQQFPDLHSELNLSSLELGDSALYFCASSVGEGTQYFGPGTRLLVL.

The chain links TRBV29-1 to TRBJ1-1, with D tentatively TRBD1 (5 bases). The germline CDR1 and CDR2 sequences are SQVTM and ANQGSEA. CDR3 length: 13 residues. The ends were cut back, 6 bases at V and 1 base at J, with 12 bases in the middle. CDR3 DNA sequence: TGCAGCGTCACAAAAACAGGGAACACTGAAGCTTTCTTT. Protein: CSVTKTGNTEAFF. Combining the CDR3 with reference TRBV29-1 and TRBJ1-1 gives the whole variable domain SAVISQKPSRDICQRGTSLTIQCQVDSQVTMMFWYRQQPGQSLTLIATANQGSEATYESGFVIDKFPISRPNLTFSTLTVSNMSPEDSSIYLCSVTKTGNTEAFFGQGTRLTVV.

The sample holds a few counts of this clonotype. The rearrangement joins TRBV19 to TRBJ2-7; D is unresolved. The V end was cut by 2 bases, the J end by 3 bases, with 8 bases between. Germline CDR1 and CDR2: LNHDA and SQIVND (reference sequence). This CDR3 contains 13 residues. The CDR3 coding sequence is TGTGCCAGTAGTATACAGGTCGGCTACGAGCAGTACTTC. Protein: CASSIQVGYEQYF.

In this sample, this clonotype turned up many times. This chain uses TRBV7-9 with TRBJ1-2; D gene uncertain. This CDR3 has 14 amino acids. CDR1 is SEHNR and CDR2 is FQNEAQ in the germline V gene (reference sequence). The V gene lost 5 bases and the J gene lost 3 bases, with 13 bases spanning the gap. In DNA, the CDR3 is TGTGCCAGCAGCCACGTAGGTTACGACTATGGCTACACCTTC. Its protein is CASSHVGYDYGYTF.

Notes on this clonotype: It may be a read error: a sequence one base away is much more abundant. The V call is TRBV28, the J call TRBJ1-2, with D possibly being TRBD1 (6 bases). Per germline, CDR1 MDHEN and CDR2 SYDVKM. CDR3 length: 14 amino acids. Here the CDR3 DNA reads TGTGCCGGCAGTTCGGGGGCTGGGAACTATGGCTACACCTTC. It yields the protein CAGSSGAGNYGYTF.

Ten or more counts support this clonotype. The chain links TRBV5-1 to TRBJ2-1; D unclear. This CDR3 comprises 15 residues. Germline lookup yields CDR1 SGHRS and CDR2 YFSETQ. V lost 8 bases and J 3 bases, leaving 18 bases between the germline ends. The CDR3 DNA reads TGCGCCAGGGCTGCCGGGTCCCAGTACTACAATGAGCAGTTCTTC. Encoded protein: CARAAGSQYYNEQFF.

This clonotype was found a few times. The chain recombines TRBV12-3 or TRBV12-4 with TRBJ1-3; possible D gene TRBD1, 5 bases. The V gene lost 3 bases and the J gene lost 8 bases, with 17 bases spanning the gap. The CDR3 extends over 15 amino acids. CDR3 DNA sequence: TGTGCCAGCAGTTTCCAGGGTGAGGGCTATTACACCATATATTTT. Residues: CASSFQGEGYYTIYF.

This clonotype has just a few counts. The gene calls are TRBV6-1 and TRBJ2-2; 12 nucleotides agree with TRBD2. The CDR3 covers 19 residues. Per the germline V gene, CDR1 is MNHNS and CDR2 is SASEGT. J lost 2 bases, V lost 5 bases, and 12 bases had no gene match. As DNA, the CDR3 is TGTGCCAGCAGTCCACTAGCGGGAGGTACACTTAGAAACACCGGGGAGCTGTTTTTT. Its protein product is CASSPLAGGTLRNTGELFF.

The count of this clonotype is one. The rearrangement uses TRBV29-1 and TRBJ1-1; no clear D. V dropped 5 bases and J dropped 4 bases, with 14 bases sitting between them. There are 13 residues in the CDR3. CDR1 and CDR2 (germline): SQVTM, ANQGSEA. The CDR3 sequence: CSVQWGEGTEAFF. CDR3 nucleotide sequence: TGCAGCGTTCAATGGGGTGAGGGCACTGAAGCTTTCTTT.

This clonotype was seen at least ten times. The chain joins TRBV15 to TRBJ2-1; TRBD2 matches at 7 bases. The germline V gene encodes CDR1 LNHNV and CDR2 YYDKDF (reference sequence). The V and J ends lost 1 base and 9 bases, in that order; junction bases with no gene match: 9. The CDR3 has 15 residues. The CDR3: CATSRGGGSFSEQFF. The DNA of the CDR3 is TGTGCCACCAGCAGAGGCGGCGGGAGTTTCAGTGAGCAGTTCTTC.

This clonotype was observed a handful of times. The genes are TRBV4-2 and TRBJ2-1, with 12 bases fitting TRBD2. Germline V CDR1 and CDR2: LGHNA, YNFKEQ. The CDR3 extends over 18 amino acids. V shed 1 base and J 12 bases; nucleotides not matched to a gene: 16. The CDR3 bases are TGTGCCAGCAGCCAAGCGTCGCCTAGCGGGAGGGCCGCTGGTGGGCAGTTCTTC. It encodes CASSQASPSGRAAGGQFF.

V is TRBV14 and J is TRBJ2-7; D is unclear. Trimming cost V 2 bases and J 6 bases, with 14 bases left between them. Germline loops: CDR1 SGHDN, CDR2 FVKESK. The CDR3 is 14 residues long. In DNA, the CDR3 is TGTGCCAGCAGCCAATATGTGTTGGGGTCCGAGCAGTACTTC. Translated: CASSQYVLGSEQYF.

CDR3 sequence (DNA): TGTGCCAGCAGTTTAGAGGCCTTCGGGGGGGGCTACACCTTC. Translated, it gives CASSLEAFGGGYTF. V and J are TRBV12-3 or TRBV12-4 and TRBJ1-2, with D maybe TRBD1 (5 bases). The V end was cut by 1 base, the J end by 8 bases, with 14 bases between. The CDR3 runs 14 residues.

This clonotype has at least ten counts. V and J are TRBV6-1 and TRBJ1-5, with 9 bases identical to TRBD1. Germline V gene lookup returns CDR1 MNHNS and CDR2 SASEGT. J was trimmed by 2 bases and V by 6 bases; bases with no gene match: 5. The CDR3 consists of 15 residues. This CDR3 reads CASRLQGAGNQPQHF. Written as DNA, the CDR3 is TGTGCCAGCAGGCTACAGGGGGCGGGCAATCAGCCCCAGCATTTT.

In its sample, this clonotype was seen a few times. The rearrangement joins TRBV20-1 to TRBJ2-7, with 8 bases aligning to TRBD2. Germline-derived CDR1 and CDR2 are DFQATT and SNEGSKA (reference sequence). The V segment lost 0 bases and the J segment 1 base; nucleotides outside the gene matches: 5. CDR3 length: 15 residues. The CDR3 region is CSARDQRLASYEQYF. The CDR3, as DNA: TGCAGTGCTAGAGATCAGAGACTAGCGTCCTACGAGCAGTACTTC.

This clonotype occurred many times. The V gene is TRBV5-4, the J gene TRBJ2-1, with D possibly being TRBD2 (5 bases). Trimming took 4 bases from V and 0 from J, leaving 14 bases between them. The V gene's germline CDR1 is SGHNT and CDR2 YYREEE (reference sequence). The CDR3 is made up of 16 amino acids. CDR3 amino acids: CASSGSGGSSYNEQFF. CDR3 sequence (DNA): TGTGCCAGCAGCGGGTCTGGTGGGAGCTCCTACAATGAGCAGTTCTTC.

The chain is built from TRBV20-1 and TRBJ2-5; D is unresolved. The CDR3 contains 11 residues. In germline, CDR1 is DFQATT, CDR2 SNEGSKA (reference sequence). Trimming took 0 bases from V and 4 from J, leaving 3 bases between them. In DNA form, the CDR3 reads TGCAGTGCTAGAGAGGTAGAGACCCAGTACTTC. It specifies CSAREVETQYF.

V is TRBV12-3 or TRBV12-4 and J is TRBJ2-1; TRBD2 matches at 9 bases. CDR3 size: 15 residues. V shed 3 bases and J 8 bases; nucleotides not matched to a gene: 8. In DNA form, the CDR3 reads TGTGCCAGCAGTTTCGATCCTAGCGGGATCTATGAGCAGTTCTTC. Translating gives CASSFDPSGIYEQFF.

Remarks on this clonotype: This may be a read error, as it is one base from a much larger clone. The chain has TRBV2 and TRBJ2-1; weak D call: TRBD1 (5 bases). V was shortened by 5 bases and J by 2 bases, with 10 bases between the two germline ends. The CDR3 runs 14 residues. Per the germline V gene, CDR1 is SNHLY and CDR2 is FYNNEI. This CDR3 reads CASSSRAPYNEQFF. In DNA form, the CDR3 reads TGTGCCAGCAGTTCCAGGGCTCCCTACAATGAGCAGTTCTTC.

This clonotype was observed at least ten times. CDR3 in DNA: TGTGCCAGCGTTAGCGGTGGGGGAGAGACCCAGTACTTC. Its translation: CASVSGGGETQYF. The chain links TRBV2 to TRBJ2-5; a possible D gene is TRBD2 (6 bases). Between the trimmed V and J ends, which lost 8 bases and 4 bases, there was a span of 14 bases. Looked up from germline, CDR1 is SNHLY and CDR2 is FYNNEI. The CDR3 totals 13 residues.